This record covers a single T cell receptor beta chain. The data originate from a study of brain T cells in children with intractable seizures. Data came from immunoSEQ multiplex PCR; TCRdb stores just in-frame clones and leaves some out. The table records roughly 80,000 clones, approximately 89% of them present only once. With 2 bases removed from V and 0 bases from J, the gap between germline ends came to 6 bases. Germline-derived CDR1 and CDR2 are MNHEY and SVGAGI. The CDR3 has 14 residues. Patients received at least one anti-epileptic drug before surgery. The clonotype was recovered from a girl aged 2 to 10 with Rasmussen encephalitis and intractable seizures. V and J are TRBV6-5 and TRBJ2-3; D not resolved. The specimen was peripheral blood, collected at surgery. The CDR3 loop reads CASSYLSSTDTQYF. The CDR3 DNA reads as TGTGCCAGCAGTTACCTATCTAGCACAGATACGCAGTATTTT.